Listed here are 27 T cell receptor beta chains from one sample, sequenced in a study of blood T cell repertoires in COVID-19. Assay: immunoSEQ multiplex PCR; the TCRdb copy retains only in-frame clones and omits some. The sample holds nearly 200,000 clones; approximately 90% are singletons and the top ten take 6.2%. Sequenced: peripheral blood. The receptors were sampled from a woman between 35 and 50 years old who had recovered from COVID-19.

The chain couples TRBV6-5 to TRBJ1-2, with 9 bases that match TRBD1. After removal of 3 bases from V and 5 bases from J, the junction contained 7 bases not matched to a gene. The CDR3 extends over 15 amino acids. Germline V CDR1 and CDR2: MNHEY, SVGAGI. CDR3 sequence: CASSYGQGPGYGYTF. The DNA of the CDR3 is TGTGCCAGCAGTTATGGACAGGGGCCGGGATATGGCTACACCTTC.

The chain joins TRBV7-8 to TRBJ2-7, with a possible D match to TRBD2 (6 bases). The CDR3 sequence is 13 residues long. CDR1 and CDR2 (germline): SGHVS, FQNEAQ. V was trimmed by 5 bases and J by 2 bases, leaving 10 bases between them. DNA of the CDR3: TGTGCCAGCAGCGCTGGGACTCCCTACGAGCAGTACTTC. Translated, it gives CASSAGTPYEQYF.

This clone was counted only a few times. The rearrangement links TRBV5-6 to TRBJ1-1, with a weak D call TRBD1 (6 bases). Germline loops: CDR1 SGHDT, CDR2 YYEEEE. The CDR3 extends over 14 amino acids. Trimming shortened V by 4 bases and J by 3 bases, and 13 bases separated the two germline ends. CDR3 bases: TGTGCCAGCAGCCAGGGACACGGGGACACTGAAGCTTTCTTT. It yields the protein CASSQGHGDTEAFF.

The gene calls are TRBV19 and TRBJ2-1; TRBD1 is a possible D gene (6 bases). V lost 6 bases, J lost 3 bases, and 15 bases lay in between. Germline V gene sequence: CDR1 LNHDA, CDR2 SQIVND (reference sequence). This CDR3 region has 15 residues. The CDR3 loop reads CASRAVGRGYNEQFF. In DNA, the CDR3 is TGTGCCAGTAGGGCGGTCGGCAGGGGCTACAATGAGCAGTTCTTC.

This sequence joins TRBV5-1 and TRBJ2-2, with D perhaps matching TRBD1 (5 bases). The germline V and J ends were trimmed by 0 bases and 8 bases, with 17 bases remaining between them. The CDR3 has 16 amino acids. The germline gives CDR1 SGHRS, CDR2 YFSETQ. Here the CDR3 DNA reads TGCGCCAGCAGCTTGGGGACAACCCAAGGGGCAGGGGAGCTGTTTTTT. This encodes CASSLGTTQGAGELFF.

This clone appeared once. V usage is TRBV5-4 and J usage is TRBJ2-1, with D perhaps TRBD1 (6 bases). V was shortened by 2 bases and J by 6 bases, with 9 bases between the two germline ends. Germline CDR1 and CDR2: SGHNT and YYREEE (reference sequence). The CDR3 is 13 amino acids. The CDR3: CASSLRQANEQFF. CDR3 nucleotide sequence: TGTGCCAGCAGCTTAAGACAGGCCAATGAGCAGTTCTTC.

V usage is TRBV18 and J usage is TRBJ1-1; D unresolved. The germline V gene encodes CDR1 KGHSH and CDR2 LQKENI. V was trimmed by 1 base and J by 2 bases, leaving 8 bases between them. The CDR3 is 14 residues long. The CDR3 sequence is CASSPQEVNTEAFF. The DNA for the CDR3 is TGTGCCAGCTCACCACAAGAGGTAAACACTGAAGCTTTCTTT.

The rearrangement links TRBV2 to TRBJ1-5, with a weak D call TRBD1 (5 bases). Germline lookup yields CDR1 SNHLY and CDR2 FYNNEI. Between the trimmed V and J ends, which lost 2 bases and 0 bases, there was a span of 11 bases. This CDR3 is 16 amino acids long. CDR3 coding DNA: TGTGCCAGCAGTGAATTGTGGCAGGGTAGCAATCAGCCCCAGCATTTT. As protein: CASSELWQGSNQPQHF.

V and J are TRBV4-1 and TRBJ2-3; TRBD1 matches 7 bases. The V gene end was trimmed by 3 bases and the J gene end by 6 bases; junction bases not matched to a gene: 18. The CDR3 length is 18 residues. Germline CDR1 is MGHRA and CDR2 is YSYEKL. The CDR3 is CASSHQPRQGLFVDTQYF. CDR3 DNA sequence: TGCGCCAGCAGCCACCAACCGAGACAGGGCCTGTTTGTGGATACGCAGTATTTT.

The gene calls are TRBV18 and TRBJ2-7; the match to TRBD2 covers 12 bases. Germline lookup yields CDR1 KGHSH and CDR2 LQKENI. V shed 6 bases and J 2 bases; nucleotides not matched to a gene: 8. The CDR3 loop spans 16 amino acids. CDR3 nucleotides: TGTGCCAGCTCGGTGCTAGCGGGAGGGCCCACCTACGAGCAGTACTTC. Translated, it gives CASSVLAGGPTYEQYF. The complete variable domain, with remaining parts taken from reference TRBV18 and TRBJ2-7, reads NAGVMQNPRHLVRRRGQEARLRCSPMKGHSHVYWYRQLPEEGLKFMVYLQKENIIDESGMPKERFSAEFPKEGPSILRIQQVVRGDSAAYFCASSVLAGGPTYEQYFGPGTRLTVT.

The chain carries TRBV1 and TRBJ2-3; the table's D call TRBD2 went unverified against the DNA. TRBV1 is a pseudogene. This CDR3 is built from 15 residues. Written as DNA, the CDR3 is TGCACCAGCAGCCAAGAGTATAGCGGAGTGGATACGCAGTATTTT. It codes for CTSSQEYSGVDTQYF.

The chain has TRBV5-5 and TRBJ2-7; 13 bases line up with TRBD2. This CDR3 has 17 amino acids. Germline loops: CDR1 SGHKS, CDR2 YYEKEE (reference sequence). With 4 bases clipped from V and 4 bases from J, the junction kept 11 bases outside the gene matches. In DNA, the CDR3 is TGTGCCAGCAGCCACAGGACTAGCGGGAGCTTTTCTTACGAGCAGTACTTC. Amino acids: CASSHRTSGSFSYEQYF.

This sequence joins TRBV28 and TRBJ1-2; 7 bases align to TRBD1. V shed 7 bases and J 4 bases; nucleotides not matched to a gene: 6. CDR3 length: 13 amino acids. Germline CDR1 and CDR2: MDHEN and SYDVKM. The CDR3 region has the DNA TGTGCCAGCACCACCGGGACAGTCTATGGCTACACCTTC. This encodes CASTTGTVYGYTF.

The chain has TRBV30 and TRBJ2-5, with 9 positions matching TRBD2. Trimming removed 3 bases from V and 2 bases from J; junction bases left unmatched: 4. The CDR3 runs 14 residues. Germline CDR1 GTSNPN, CDR2 SVGIG (reference sequence). CDR3 protein: CAWRAGGLQETQYF. CDR3 bases: TGTGCCTGGAGAGCGGGAGGATTGCAAGAGACCCAGTACTTC.

This clone was observed a single time. The genes are TRBV7-9 and TRBJ2-2; 9 bases line up with TRBD1. The V gene's germline CDR1 is SEHNR and CDR2 FQNEAQ (reference sequence). J was trimmed by 4 bases and V by 5 bases; bases with no gene match: 11. CDR3 length equals 17 residues. CDR3 sequence reads: CASSPLPGQGGTGELFF. CDR3 nucleotides: TGTGCCAGCAGCCCCCTTCCGGGACAGGGCGGCACCGGGGAGCTGTTTTTT.

The genes are TRBV12-3 or TRBV12-4 and TRBJ1-2; perhaps TRBD1 as D (6 bases). This CDR3 is 13 amino acids long. Deletions cut 3 bases from V and 6 bases from J, with 11 bases between. CDR3 in DNA: TGTGCCAGCAGTTTTCCAGGGGAGAATGGCTACACCTTC. This codes for CASSFPGENGYTF.

The J gene is TRBJ2-3, the V gene TRBV9, with TRBD2 matching over 9 bases. The CDR3 is 17 amino acids. The germline gives CDR1 SGDLS, CDR2 YYNGEE. J gave up 0 bases and V 0 bases, and 5 bases lay outside the gene matches. Here the CDR3 reads CASSVAVSGRSTDTQYF. The CDR3 nucleotides read TGTGCCAGCAGCGTAGCGGTCAGCGGGAGGAGCACAGATACGCAGTATTTT.

DNA of the CDR3: TGTGCCAGCAGCCAAGGGACAGCCCAAGAGACCCAGTACTTC. Protein sequence: CASSQGTAQETQYF. The genes are TRBV4-2 and TRBJ2-5, with D possibly matching TRBD1 (6 bases). The ends were cut back, 1 base at V and 1 base at J, with 7 bases in the middle. This CDR3 contains 14 residues. From germline, CDR1 is LGHNA and CDR2 YNFKEQ.

This chain uses TRBV5-8 with TRBJ1-1, with D possibly matching TRBD1 (6 bases). Trimming shortened V by 4 bases and J by 1 base, and 14 bases separated the two germline ends. This CDR3 has 15 residues. Germline CDR1 reads SGHTS; CDR2 reads YDEGEE. The CDR3 DNA is TGTGCCAGCAGCCTGCCTGGGACAAAGAACACTGAAGCTTTCTTT. Amino acid sequence: CASSLPGTKNTEAFF.

The chain joins TRBV4-2 to TRBJ1-4; TRBD1 agrees at 10 bases. V was clipped by 8 bases and J by 7 bases; unmatched bases: 13. This CDR3 has 16 amino acids. Germline V gives CDR1 LGHNA, CDR2 YNFKEQ. CDR3 sequence (DNA): TGTGCCAGCCGCCGGGACAGGGGATCTTATAGTGAAAAACTGTTTTTT. Encoded protein: CASRRDRGSYSEKLFF.

For the CDR3, the DNA is TGTGCCAGTAGTGGCAGGGGGAAAAATCAGCCCCAGCATTTT. It is translated as CASSGRGKNQPQHF. This chain connects TRBV19 to TRBJ1-5; 7 bases are shared with TRBD1. Germline loops: CDR1 LNHDA, CDR2 SQIVND (reference sequence). The CDR3 runs to 14 residues. Trimming removed 5 bases from V and 4 bases from J; junction bases left unmatched: 5.

This chain uses TRBV30 with TRBJ2-5; TRBD1 is a possible D gene (5 bases). V was clipped by 1 base and J by 2 bases, with 8 bases between them. CDR1 is GTSNPN and CDR2 is SVGIG in the germline V gene (reference sequence). This CDR3 region has 13 residues. This CDR3 reads CAWSGQLQETQYF. In DNA form, the CDR3 reads TGTGCCTGGAGTGGACAGTTACAAGAGACCCAGTACTTC.

The chain joins TRBV6-5 to TRBJ2-7, with D tentatively TRBD1 (6 bases). V was cut by 0 bases and J by 2 bases, with 11 bases left in between. Germline V lookup: CDR1 MNHEY, CDR2 SVGAGI. CDR3 size: 15 residues. This CDR3 reads CASSYSGQETYEQYF. DNA for the CDR3: TGTGCCAGCAGTTACTCGGGACAAGAGACCTACGAGCAGTACTTC.

This clone was counted only a few times. The V gene is TRBV3-1 (or the pseudogene TRBV3-2), the J gene TRBJ1-1; 7 nucleotides align to TRBD1. CDR1 is LGHDT, CDR2 YNNKEL, per germline (reference sequence). The CDR3 spans 14 residues. Trimming took 8 bases from V and 0 from J; bases not matched to a gene: 6. This chain's CDR3 is CASQQGLLNTEAFF. CDR3 in DNA: TGTGCCAGCCAACAGGGGTTGCTGAACACTGAAGCTTTCTTT.

The chain carries TRBV6-5 and TRBJ2-7; D perhaps matches TRBD1 (5 bases). V lost 7 bases to trimming and J lost 7 bases, with 20 bases between them. The length of the CDR3 is 14 residues. The germline V gene encodes CDR1 MNHEY and CDR2 SVGAGI. This chain's CDR3 is CASKKDSAVGEQYF. DNA for the CDR3: TGTGCCAGCAAGAAAGACAGTGCCGTCGGAGAGCAGTACTTC.

The chain carries TRBV5-1 and TRBJ2-3; 7 bases fit TRBD1. Germline trimming cut 7 bases from V and 1 base from J; bases unmatched to any gene: 15. CDR3 length equals 17 residues. Germline V gene data show CDR1 as SGHRS and CDR2 as YFSETQ. CDR3 DNA sequence: TGCGCCAGCCGACAAACAGGGGCCGCCGTCGGCACAGATACGCAGTATTTT. Its protein product is CASRQTGAAVGTDTQYF.

Here the CDR3 reads CASSVGLGTSGRTNEQFF. CDR3 sequence (DNA): TGTGCCAGCAGCGTAGGACTAGGGACTAGCGGGAGGACCAATGAGCAGTTCTTC. This chain links TRBV9 with TRBJ2-1, with TRBD2 identical over 15 bases. The CDR3 consists of 18 residues. The V and J ends lost 0 bases and 6 bases, in that order; junction bases with no gene match: 7. Germline values: CDR1 SGDLS, CDR2 YYNGEE.